This T cell receptor beta chain was profiled in a study of cytotoxic CD8 clonotypes in ibrutinib-treated CLL. About the study: Per sample, productive templates averaged around 250,000 and productive rearrangements averaged approximately 100,000. Study conclusions and caveats: Baseline clonality, above age-matched healthy donor levels, tracked circulating CD8+ T-cell counts.

In its sample, this clone was seen a few times. The antigen is undetermined. This CDR3 contains 12 residues. Germline V gene data show CDR1 as GTSNPN and CDR2 as SVGIG (reference sequence). Trimming pared 5 bases from V and 5 bases from J, leaving 10 bases between. Extraction of approximately 2.2 micrograms of genomic DNA from cryopreserved PBMCs supplied material for TCR beta libraries. The data were produced by immunoSEQ multiplex PCR, yet TCRdb's version contains in-frame clones alone and is incomplete. The repertoire holds hundreds of thousands of clones, with around four fifths as singletons. Sequences were derived from PBMCs, sampled before ibrutinib treatment. The chain uses TRBV30 and TRBJ2-1; D not certain. This sequence was found in a human donor with chronic lymphocytic leukemia. CDR3 protein: CAWPRTNNEQFF. CDR3 nucleotide sequence: TGTGCCTGGCCTCGAACCAACAATGAGCAGTTCTTC.